Listed below are T cell receptor beta chains from one sample, sequenced in a study of persistence of HIV-infected CD4 T cells. Clones were read by immunoSEQ multiplex PCR, and TCRdb kept only the in-frame ones, dropping some. The sample contains 35,000 to 45,000 clones, about 87% of which appear only once. No antigen has been identified for these receptors. Sequencing used CD4+ T cells sorted from PBMCs after roughly 20-hour stimulation, obtained from a patient who received antiretroviral therapy. These receptors were obtained from an adult woman with HIV who was CMV-seropositive. The CDR3 runs from the conserved cysteine through the conserved F or W. The order of the fields is J gene, clone size, D gene, V gene, CDR3 DNA, CDR3 protein. D genes are given only for firm matches. Clone size is given for some rows only: seen once, a few or many times, or a class if the clone is expanded.

>TRBJ1-5|few|.|TRBV10-3
TGTGCCATCTCCCCTAGCAATCAGCCCCAGCATTTT
CAISPSNQPQHF
>TRBJ2-2|.|.|TRBV5-1
TGCGCCAGCATCGGGGTTGTCGGGGAGCTGTTTTTT
CASIGVVGELFF
>TRBJ1-4|.|TRBD1|TRBV5-1
TGCGCCAGCAGCTTGGGGACGAGGACAGGGGGCGAAAAACTGTTTTTT
CASSLGTRTGGEKLFF
>TRBJ2-1|few|TRBD2|TRBV3-1/TRBV3-2
TGTGCCAGCAGCCACTCACGACTAGCGGGGGGTTTCAATGAGCAGTTCTTC
CASSHSRLAGGFNEQFF
>TRBJ1-1|.|TRBD1|TRBV6-5
TGTGCCAGCAGTTTCACCACGGGACAGGGGGCCACTGAAGCTTTCTTT
CASSFTTGQGATEAFF
>TRBJ1-6|.|.|TRBV6-5
TGTGCCAGCAGTTACACCAGACAGGATTGGGGCTCACCCCTCCACTTT
CASSYTRQDWGSPLHF
>TRBJ1-5|.|.|TRBV19
TGTGCCAGTAGTATATGGGACCAGCCCCAGCATTTT
CASSIWDQPQHF
>TRBJ2-2|.|.|TRBV19
TGTGCCAGTAGGACTCGATCTGGGGTCACCGGGGAGCTGTTTTTT
CASRTRSGVTGELFF
>TRBJ1-2|.|.|TRBV10-3
TGTGCCATCAGTGAGTCCTCGCGAAGAACCTGTGGCTACACCTTC
CAISESSRRTCGYTF
>TRBJ2-2|.|.|TRBV11-3
TGTGCCAGCAGCCCTGGGAGGAACCCCACCGGGGAGCTGTTTTTT
CASSPGRNPTGELFF
>TRBJ1-1|.|.|TRBV7-9
TGTGCCAGCAGCTTTAACGTGATTAATGAAGCTTTCTTT
CASSFNVINEAFF
>TRBJ2-2|.|.|TRBV7-3
TGTGCCAGCAGACTAGGGGGGCTAACCGGGGAGCTGTTTTTT
CASRLGGLTGELFF
>TRBJ1-1|.|.|TRBV5-1
TGCGCCAGCAGCCCTACCGCCCAGACTAACACTGAAGCTTTCTTT
CASSPTAQTNTEAFF
>TRBJ1-4|.|.|TRBV9
TGTGCCAGCAGCTCCCAACACGGGAAAAATGAAAAACTGTTTTTT
CASSSQHGKNEKLFF
>TRBJ2-7|.|TRBD1|TRBV4-2
TGTGCCAGCAGCCACGGTTTAACGGGACAGGATCGGATTAGGAACGAGCAGTACTTC
CASSHGLTGQDRIRNEQYF
>TRBJ1-2|.|.|TRBV19
TGTGCCAGTAGTCCCGCTGTAGGGAACTATGGCTACACCTTC
CASSPAVGNYGYTF
>TRBJ1-3|.|TRBD1|TRBV6-7
TGTGCCAGCACCGACCCCGGGGGACAGGGGATTTCCACCATATATTTT
CASTDPGGQGISTIYF
>TRBJ1-1|few|TRBD1|TRBV6-1
TGTGCCAGCAGTGACTTGGGGACAGGGTATAACACTGAAGCTTTCTTT
CASSDLGTGYNTEAFF
>TRBJ2-6|.|.|TRBV7-3
TGTGCCAGCAGCTTACGAAACTCTGGGGCCAACGTCCTGACTTTC
CASSLRNSGANVLTF
>TRBJ2-7|.|.|TRBV6-5
TGTGCCAGCAGTTCTCAGGGGAACGAGCAGTACTTC
CASSSQGNEQYF
>TRBJ2-2|.|TRBD1|TRBV6-2/TRBV6-3
TGTGCCAGCAGTTTCGTAGGGACAGGGGAGGCCGGGGAGCTGTTTTTT
CASSFVGTGEAGELFF
>TRBJ1-5|.|TRBD1|TRBV7-8
TGTGCCAGCAGCTTAGCGGGACAGGGGGGCAATCAGCCCCAGCATTTT
CASSLAGQGGNQPQHF
>TRBJ1-2|.|.|TRBV29-1
TGCAGCGTTGTAATAGGAAACTATGGCTACACCTTC
CSVVIGNYGYTF
>TRBJ1-1|.|.|TRBV6-1
TGTGCCAGCAGTGATCCCGTTTCTGAAGCTTTCTTT
CASSDPVSEAFF
>TRBJ2-1|.|TRBD1|TRBV24-1
TGTGCCACCGGACCCGGACAGGGGTTCCGCAATGAGCAGTTCTTC
CATGPGQGFRNEQFF
>TRBJ2-1|.|.|TRBV14
TGTGCCAGCAGCCAAGATCAAGGGGCCGATGAGCAGTTCTTC
CASSQDQGADEQFF